A selection of T cell receptor beta chains follows, all from one sample in a study of blood T cell repertoires in COVID-19. This table comes from immunoSEQ multiplex PCR, and its TCRdb copy is limited to in-frame clones, with some not included. The sample comprises roughly 34,000 clones, approximately 85% of which are singletons, and about 9.7% rests with the top ten. Sequencing was performed on peripheral blood. The receptors stem from an elderly man with active COVID-19. Both conserved end residues are trimmed from each CDR3.

v_gene	j_gene	CDR3aa
TRBV4-1	TRBJ2-3	ASSQDERTQY
TRBV10-3	TRBJ1-3	AITPGGQNTIY
TRBV5-1	TRBJ1-2	ASSPGQGDGYT
TRBV7-8	TRBJ1-3	ASSLARTSGNTIY
TRBV6-5	TRBJ2-3	ASSYYRTQPTDTQY
TRBV30	TRBJ1-6	AWSLKGFGSPLH
TRBV6-5	TRBJ1-1	ASSYGTAGPNTEAF
TRBV15	TRBJ1-2	ATSRDRGQRGYT
TRBV5-1	TRBJ2-2	ASSLTTGGTGELF
TRBV24-1	TRBJ1-2	ATSDPAQGAYGYT
TRBV5-6	TRBJ1-2	ASSPAGQDGYT
TRBV5-1	TRBJ2-3	ASSLRLAGGHGVSTDTQY
TRBV21-1	TRBJ2-5	ARPAGGPSVQETQY
TRBV29-1	TRBJ1-1	SVATGFAEAF
TRBV7-3	TRBJ1-1	ASSLTSRTEAF
TRBV7-9	TRBJ1-1	ASSSQGPMNTEAF
TRBV6-6	TRBJ2-1	ASSSPWTALYNEQF
TRBV6-6	TRBJ2-5	ASRLGGATEKETQY
TRBV2	TRBJ1-4	ASSGEVAEKLF
TRBV5-1	TRBJ2-5	ASSLTSGATMETQY
TRBV7-6	TRBJ2-3	ASSLSWAEDTQY
TRBV11-2	TRBJ2-5	ASSLSEETQY
TRBV3-1/TRBV3-2	TRBJ2-5	ASSPMDRANSGETQY
TRBV27	TRBJ2-2	ASSSWDRVDTGELF
TRBV11-3	TRBJ2-3	ASSRGTSGGYPDTQY
TRBV2	TRBJ2-6	ASSAQGTGANVLT
TRBV3-1/TRBV3-2	TRBJ1-5	ASSHGNNQPQH
TRBV13	TRBJ2-3	ASSPLGLTTDTQY
TRBV7-9	TRBJ2-2	ASSPAGTNTGELF
TRBV25-1	TRBJ1-2	ASSGSPGQAKIYT
TRBV6-6	TRBJ1-2	ASHQDYGYT
TRBV15	TRBJ2-7	ATSRDPSPSSYEQY
TRBV19	TRBJ1-5	ASSIVQGAVGPQH
TRBV18	TRBJ2-3	ASSPNGQGSDTQY
TRBV5-1	TRBJ2-5	ASSLALAGAQETQY
TRBV7-2	TRBJ2-5	ASSLRRLAGVETQY
TRBV14	TRBJ1-2	ASSSLDRGNMGGYT
TRBV7-9	TRBJ1-4	ASSSPYEKLF
TRBV4-1	TRBJ1-2	ASSLEGSNYGYT
TRBV5-1	TRBJ2-2	ASSLAGGETGELF
TRBV28	TRBJ2-5	ASRGGLAVIETQY
TRBV10-1	TRBJ2-1	AGPPNEQF
TRBV11-2	TRBJ2-1	ASSFSLSRYNEQF
TRBV19	TRBJ2-3	ASSAREPDTQY
TRBV18	TRBJ1-1	ASSPGFEKGTEAF
TRBV10-3	TRBJ1-4	AISGDRGFREKLF
TRBV18	TRBJ2-5	ASSPPSRGKETQY
TRBV6-6	TRBJ1-5	ASMARREYQPQH
TRBV3-1/TRBV3-2	TRBJ1-2	ASSQLPNDGQGVGYT
TRBV13	TRBJ2-3	ASIRAGAADTQY
TRBV19	TRBJ1-3	ASSITRPGAGNTIY